This T cell receptor (beta chain) was observed in a study of T cell changes during pregnancy in multiple sclerosis. The assay was immunoSEQ multiplex PCR, and TCRdb's table has in-frame clones only and misses some. The sample yields about 97,000 clones, approximately 90% seen once. Germline V gene sequence: CDR1 MNHNY, CDR2 SVGAGI (reference sequence). This CDR3 contains 16 residues. With 7 bases removed from V and 2 bases from J, the gap between germline ends came to 18 bases. The clonotype comes from a female donor in good health, enrolled as a control in a pregnancy study. The genes are TRBV6-6 and TRBJ1-5; perhaps TRBD1 as D (6 bases). This sample comprised peripheral blood, obtained in the second trimester of pregnancy. The CDR3: CASTDVSRGGNQPQHF. Written as DNA, the CDR3 is TGTGCCAGCACCGACGTCTCCAGGGGTGGCAATCAGCCCCAGCATTTT.